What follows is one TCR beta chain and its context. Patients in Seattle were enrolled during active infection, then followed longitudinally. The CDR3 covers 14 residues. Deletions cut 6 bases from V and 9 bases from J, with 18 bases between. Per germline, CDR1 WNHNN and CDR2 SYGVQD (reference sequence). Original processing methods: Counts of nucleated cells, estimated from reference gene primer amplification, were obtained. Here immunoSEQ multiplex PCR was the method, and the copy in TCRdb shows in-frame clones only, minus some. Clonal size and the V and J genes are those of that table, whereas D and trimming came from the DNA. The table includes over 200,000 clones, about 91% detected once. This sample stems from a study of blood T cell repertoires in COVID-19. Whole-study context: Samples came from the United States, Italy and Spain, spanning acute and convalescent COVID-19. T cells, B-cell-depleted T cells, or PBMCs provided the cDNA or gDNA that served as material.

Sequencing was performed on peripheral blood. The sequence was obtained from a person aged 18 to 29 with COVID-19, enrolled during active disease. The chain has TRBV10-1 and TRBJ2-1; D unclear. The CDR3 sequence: CASRAVWPSGEQFF. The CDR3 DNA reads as TGCGCCAGCAGGGCGGTCTGGCCGTCGGGTGAGCAGTTCTTC.